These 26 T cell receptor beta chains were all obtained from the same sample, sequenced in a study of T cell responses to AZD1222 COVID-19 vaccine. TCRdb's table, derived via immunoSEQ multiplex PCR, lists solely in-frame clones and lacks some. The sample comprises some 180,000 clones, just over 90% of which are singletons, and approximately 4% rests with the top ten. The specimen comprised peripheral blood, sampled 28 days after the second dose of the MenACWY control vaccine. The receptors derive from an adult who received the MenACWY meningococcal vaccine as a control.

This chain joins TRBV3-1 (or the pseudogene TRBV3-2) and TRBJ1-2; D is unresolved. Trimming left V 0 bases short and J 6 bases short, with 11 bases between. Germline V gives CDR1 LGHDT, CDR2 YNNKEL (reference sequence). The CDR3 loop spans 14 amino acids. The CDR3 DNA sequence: TGTGCCAGCAGCCAAGAGGGAAAGCCCCATGGCTACACCTTC. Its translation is CASSQEGKPHGYTF.

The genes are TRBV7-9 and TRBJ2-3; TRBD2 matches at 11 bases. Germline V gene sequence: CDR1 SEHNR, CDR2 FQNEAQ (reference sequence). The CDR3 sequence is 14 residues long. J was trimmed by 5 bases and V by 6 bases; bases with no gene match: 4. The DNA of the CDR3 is TGTGCCAGCAGTTCTAGCGGGAGGCTAGATACGCAGTATTTT. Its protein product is CASSSSGRLDTQYF.

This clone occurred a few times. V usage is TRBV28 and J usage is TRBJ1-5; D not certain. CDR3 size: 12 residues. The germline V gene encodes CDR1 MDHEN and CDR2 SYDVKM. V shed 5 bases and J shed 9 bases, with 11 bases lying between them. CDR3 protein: CASSPPSWPQHF. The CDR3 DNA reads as TGTGCCAGCAGTCCTCCTAGTTGGCCCCAGCATTTT.

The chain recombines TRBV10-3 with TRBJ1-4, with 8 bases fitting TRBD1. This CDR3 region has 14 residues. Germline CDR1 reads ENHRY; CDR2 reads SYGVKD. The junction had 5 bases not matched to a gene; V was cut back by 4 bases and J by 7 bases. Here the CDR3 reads CAISGTGGGEKLFF. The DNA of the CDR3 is TGTGCCATCAGTGGAACAGGGGGGGGTGAAAAACTGTTTTTT.

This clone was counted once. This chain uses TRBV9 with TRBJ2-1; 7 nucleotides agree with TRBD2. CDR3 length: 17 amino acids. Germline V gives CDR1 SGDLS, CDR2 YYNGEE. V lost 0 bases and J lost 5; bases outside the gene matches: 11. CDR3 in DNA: TGTGCCAGCAGCGTAGACCCCCGAGGGAGGGCCCACAATGAGCAGTTCTTC. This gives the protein CASSVDPRGRAHNEQFF.

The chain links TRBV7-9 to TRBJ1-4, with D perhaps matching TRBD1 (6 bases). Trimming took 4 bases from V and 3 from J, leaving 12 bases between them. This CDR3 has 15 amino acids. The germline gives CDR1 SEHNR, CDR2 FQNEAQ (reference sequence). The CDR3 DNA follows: TGTGCCAGCAGCTCCCAGGGGTCTCCTAATGAAAAACTGTTTTTT. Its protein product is CASSSQGSPNEKLFF.

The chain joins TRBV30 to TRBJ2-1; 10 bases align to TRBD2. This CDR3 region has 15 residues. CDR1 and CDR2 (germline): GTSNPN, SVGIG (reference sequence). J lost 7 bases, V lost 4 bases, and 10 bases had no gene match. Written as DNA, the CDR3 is TGTGCCTGGAATCTTCTAGCGGGAGTAAGTAATGAGCAGTTCTTC. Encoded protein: CAWNLLAGVSNEQFF.

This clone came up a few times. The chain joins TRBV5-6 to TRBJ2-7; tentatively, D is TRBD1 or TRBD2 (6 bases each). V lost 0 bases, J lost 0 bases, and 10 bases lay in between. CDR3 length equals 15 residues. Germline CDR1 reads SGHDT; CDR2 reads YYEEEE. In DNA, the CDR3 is TGTGCCAGCAGCTTGGATCGGGGGCCCTCCTACGAGCAGTACTTC. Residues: CASSLDRGPSYEQYF.

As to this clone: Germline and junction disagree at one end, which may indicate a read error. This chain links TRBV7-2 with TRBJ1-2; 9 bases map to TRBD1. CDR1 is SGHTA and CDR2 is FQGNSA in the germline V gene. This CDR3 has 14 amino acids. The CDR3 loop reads CASSLEGQGGNTYF. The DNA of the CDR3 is TGTGCCAGCAGCTTAGAGGGACAGGGCGGGAATACCTACTTC.

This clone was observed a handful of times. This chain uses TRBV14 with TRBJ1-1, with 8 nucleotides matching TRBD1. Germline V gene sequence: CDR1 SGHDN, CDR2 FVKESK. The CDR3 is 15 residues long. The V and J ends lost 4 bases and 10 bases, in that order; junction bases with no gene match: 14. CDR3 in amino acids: CASSLYRGTGEVAFF. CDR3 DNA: TGTGCCAGCAGCCTTTACAGGGGGACGGGAGAAGTAGCTTTCTTT.

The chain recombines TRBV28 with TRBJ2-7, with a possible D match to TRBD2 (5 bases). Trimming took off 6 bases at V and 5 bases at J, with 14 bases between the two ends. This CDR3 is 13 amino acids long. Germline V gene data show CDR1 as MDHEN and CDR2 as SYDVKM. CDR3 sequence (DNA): TGTGCCAGCAGGATTACGGGGTTTGACGAGCAGTACTTC. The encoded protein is CASRITGFDEQYF.

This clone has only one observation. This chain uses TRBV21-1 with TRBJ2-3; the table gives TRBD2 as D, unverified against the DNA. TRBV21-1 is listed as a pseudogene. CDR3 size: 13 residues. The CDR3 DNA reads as TGTGCCAGCAGCAAAGCGCACGGAGATACGCAGTATTTT. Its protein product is CASSKAHGDTQYF.

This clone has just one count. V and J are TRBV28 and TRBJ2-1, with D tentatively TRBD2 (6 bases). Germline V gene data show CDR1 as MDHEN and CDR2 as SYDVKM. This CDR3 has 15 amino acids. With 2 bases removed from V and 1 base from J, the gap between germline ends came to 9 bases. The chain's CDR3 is CASSLMRGSYNEQFF. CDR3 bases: TGTGCCAGCAGTTTAATGCGGGGATCCTACAATGAGCAGTTCTTC.

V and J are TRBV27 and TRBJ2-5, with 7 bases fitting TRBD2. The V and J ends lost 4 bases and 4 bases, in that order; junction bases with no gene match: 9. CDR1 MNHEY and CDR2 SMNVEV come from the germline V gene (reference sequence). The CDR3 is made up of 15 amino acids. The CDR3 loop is CASSSLGAGVETQYF. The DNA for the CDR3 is TGTGCCAGCAGTTCTTTAGGTGCGGGGGTAGAGACCCAGTACTTC.

CDR3 protein: CASSFIGGRTDTQYF. DNA of the CDR3: TGTGCCAGCAGTTTTATAGGGGGACGCACAGATACGCAGTATTTT. This chain links TRBV27 with TRBJ2-3, with D tentatively TRBD1 (6 bases). V was trimmed by 3 bases and J by 1 base, leaving 11 bases between them. This CDR3 has 15 amino acids. The germline V gene has CDR1 MNHEY and CDR2 SMNVEV (reference sequence).

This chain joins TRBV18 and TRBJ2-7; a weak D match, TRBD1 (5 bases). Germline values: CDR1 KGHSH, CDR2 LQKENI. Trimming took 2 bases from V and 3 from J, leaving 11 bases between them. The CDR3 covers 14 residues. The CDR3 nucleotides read TGTGCCAGCTCACCAAACCCGGACATCTACGAGCAGTACTTC. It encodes CASSPNPDIYEQYF.

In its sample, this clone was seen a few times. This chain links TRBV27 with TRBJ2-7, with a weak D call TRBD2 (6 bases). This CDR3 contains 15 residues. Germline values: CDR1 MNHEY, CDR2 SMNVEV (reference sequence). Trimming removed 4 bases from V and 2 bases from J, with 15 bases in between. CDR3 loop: CASSSMGLTPYEQYF. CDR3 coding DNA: TGTGCCAGCAGTTCAATGGGACTGACCCCCTACGAGCAGTACTTC.

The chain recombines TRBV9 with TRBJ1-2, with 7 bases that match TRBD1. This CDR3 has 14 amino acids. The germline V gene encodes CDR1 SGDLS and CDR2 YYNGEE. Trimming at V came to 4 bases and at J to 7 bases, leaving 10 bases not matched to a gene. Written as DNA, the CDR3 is TGTGCCAGCAGCCCCAAAGGACAGGTTGGTGGCTACACCTTC. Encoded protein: CASSPKGQVGGYTF.

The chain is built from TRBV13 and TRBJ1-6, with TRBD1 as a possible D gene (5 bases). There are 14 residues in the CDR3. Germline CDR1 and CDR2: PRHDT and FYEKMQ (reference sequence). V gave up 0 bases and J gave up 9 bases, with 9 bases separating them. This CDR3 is CASSLGQGSSPLHF. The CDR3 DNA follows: TGTGCCAGCAGCTTAGGTCAGGGAAGTTCACCCCTCCACTTT. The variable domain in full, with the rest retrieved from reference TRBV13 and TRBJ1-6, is AAGVIQSPRHLIKEKRETATLKCYPIPRHDTVYWYQQGPGQDPQFLISFYEKMQSDKGSIPDRFSAQQFSDYHSELNMSSLELGDSALYFCASSLGQGSSPLHFGNGTRLTVT.

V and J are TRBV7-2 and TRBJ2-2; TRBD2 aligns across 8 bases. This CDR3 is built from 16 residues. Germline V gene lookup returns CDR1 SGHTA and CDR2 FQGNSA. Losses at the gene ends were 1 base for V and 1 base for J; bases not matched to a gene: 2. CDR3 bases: TGTGCCAGCAGCTTAGGGCTAGCGGGGAACACCGGGGAGCTGTTTTTT. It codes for CASSLGLAGNTGELFF.

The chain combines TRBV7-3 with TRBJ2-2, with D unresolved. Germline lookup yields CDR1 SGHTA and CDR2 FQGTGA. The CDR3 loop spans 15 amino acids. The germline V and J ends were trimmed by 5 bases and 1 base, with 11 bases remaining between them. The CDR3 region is CASSRTGGNTGELFF. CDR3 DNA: TGTGCCAGCAGCCGGACGGGCGGGAACACCGGGGAGCTGTTTTTT. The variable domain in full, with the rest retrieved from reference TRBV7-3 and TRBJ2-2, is GAGVSQTPSNKVTEKGKYVELRCDPISGHTALYWYRQSLGQGPEFLIYFQGTGAADDSGLPNDRFFAVRPEGSVSTLKIQRTERGDSAVYLCASSRTGGNTGELFFGEGSRLTVL.

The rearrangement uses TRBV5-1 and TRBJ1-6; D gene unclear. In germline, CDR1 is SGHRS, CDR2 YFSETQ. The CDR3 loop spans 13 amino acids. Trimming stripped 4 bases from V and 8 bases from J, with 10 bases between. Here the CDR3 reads CASSRVMDSPLHF. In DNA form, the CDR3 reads TGCGCCAGCAGCAGGGTCATGGATTCACCCCTCCACTTT.

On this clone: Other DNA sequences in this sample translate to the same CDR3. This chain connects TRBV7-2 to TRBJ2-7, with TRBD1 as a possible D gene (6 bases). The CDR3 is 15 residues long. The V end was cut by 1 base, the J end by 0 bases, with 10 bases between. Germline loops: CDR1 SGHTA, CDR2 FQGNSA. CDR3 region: CASSLGDIASYEQYF. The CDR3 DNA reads TGTGCCAGCAGCTTAGGGGACATCGCCTCCTACGAGCAGTACTTC.

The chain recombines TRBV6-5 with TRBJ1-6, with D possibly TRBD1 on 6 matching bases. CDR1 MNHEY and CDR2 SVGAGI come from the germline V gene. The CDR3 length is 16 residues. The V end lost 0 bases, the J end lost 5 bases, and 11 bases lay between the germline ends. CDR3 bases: TGTGCCAGCAGTTACTCGCAGGGGCCGAATAATTCACCCCTCCACTTT. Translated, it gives CASSYSQGPNNSPLHF.

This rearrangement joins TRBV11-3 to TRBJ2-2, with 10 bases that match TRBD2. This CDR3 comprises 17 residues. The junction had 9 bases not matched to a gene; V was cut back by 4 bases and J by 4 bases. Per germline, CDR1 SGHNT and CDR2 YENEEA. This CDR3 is CASSSRASGSGTGELFF. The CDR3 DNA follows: TGTGCCAGCAGCTCACGAGCTAGCGGGAGCGGCACCGGGGAGCTGTTTTTT.

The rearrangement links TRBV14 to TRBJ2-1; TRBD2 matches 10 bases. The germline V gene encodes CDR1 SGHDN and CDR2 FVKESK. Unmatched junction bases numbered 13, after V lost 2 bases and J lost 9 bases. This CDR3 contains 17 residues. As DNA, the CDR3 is TGTGCCAGCAGCCAAAACGCCGGGCTAGCGGGAGCTGCTGAGCAGTTCTTC. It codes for CASSQNAGLAGAAEQFF.